This passage covers 20 T cell receptor beta chains from one sample sequenced in a study of control samples from healthy donors and cancer patients (dated by TCRdb to the early 2020s). Receptor libraries were prepared by the immunoSEQ multiplex PCR assay. TCRdb re-hosts the immuneACCESS table, in-frame sequences only. Its copies lack some clones; in the studies checked, an unresolved V gene accounts for under half of them, and the cause for the rest is not known. The table for this sample lists fewer than 250,000 clones; about 90% of them were counted only once. Jointly, the top ten make up 1.5% to 2% of the sample. The sample consisted of blood. The receptors here all came from a man between 25 and 39 years old in good health.

The rearrangement links TRBV15 to TRBJ1-2; no definite D call. Germline loops: CDR1 LNHNV, CDR2 YYDKDF (reference sequence). There are 14 residues in the CDR3. V was pared by 3 bases and J by 3 bases, with 11 bases between. The CDR3 DNA reads as TGTGCCACCAGCAGCAGAAGTGGGGACTATGGCTACACCTTC. Protein sequence: CATSSRSGDYGYTF.

The rearrangement links TRBV9 to TRBJ2-2; D perhaps matches TRBD1 (5 bases). The CDR3 runs 14 residues. The germline gives CDR1 SGDLS, CDR2 YYNGEE. Trimming removed 0 bases at V and 6 bases at J, with 9 bases between. CDR3 in DNA: TGTGCCAGCAGCGTAGAACAGGTCCCCGGGGAGCTGTTTTTT. Amino acids: CASSVEQVPGELFF.

The CDR3 reads CASSIEGTGGNEQFF. CDR3 DNA sequence: TGTGCCAGTAGTATAGAGGGGACAGGGGGGAATGAGCAGTTCTTC. The chain joins TRBV19 to TRBJ2-1; 11 nucleotides match TRBD1. The CDR3 consists of 15 residues. From germline, CDR1 is LNHDA and CDR2 SQIVND (reference sequence). J gave up 7 bases and V 0 bases, and 2 bases lay outside the gene matches.

This clone was seen only a few times. V usage is TRBV15 and J usage is TRBJ2-3; D uncertain. Between the trimmed V and J ends, which lost 0 bases and 2 bases, there was a span of 15 bases. The CDR3 totals 17 residues. The V gene's germline CDR1 is LNHNV and CDR2 YYDKDF (reference sequence). This CDR3 reads CATSREGASINTDTQYF. DNA for the CDR3: TGTGCCACCAGCAGAGAAGGAGCGAGTATTAACACAGATACGCAGTATTTT. The full variable domain, rest sourced from reference TRBV15 and TRBJ2-3, is DAMVIQNPRYQVTQFGKPVTLSCSQTLNHNVMYWYQQKSSQAPKLLFHYYDKDFNNEADTPDNFQSRRPNTSFCFLDIRSPGLGDTAMYLCATSREGASINTDTQYFGPGTRLTVL.

The CDR3 nucleotides read TGTGCCAGCAGCTTAGACTCTGCCGGGGGGGCCAGTGAGCAGTTCTTC. This gives the protein CASSLDSAGGASEQFF. The chain recombines TRBV7-6 with TRBJ2-1, with TRBD2 identical over 8 bases. Germline CDR1 SGHVS, CDR2 FNYEAQ. The CDR3 is made up of 16 amino acids. The J segment lost 9 bases and the V segment lost 1 base, leaving 11 bases of the junction unmatched.

This clone was seen just once. V and J are TRBV7-9 and TRBJ1-2, with D perhaps TRBD1 (5 bases). V dropped 5 bases and J dropped 5 bases, with 15 bases sitting between them. The germline CDR1 and CDR2 sequences are SEHNR and FQNEAQ (reference sequence). The CDR3 has 14 residues. The CDR3 here is CASSPYTGQYGYTF. As DNA, the CDR3 is TGTGCCAGCAGCCCCTACACCGGACAATATGGCTACACCTTC.

The chain combines TRBV18 with TRBJ1-2, with D uncertain. This CDR3 is built from 17 residues. V dropped 2 bases and J dropped 0 bases, with 16 bases sitting between them. Germline V gene sequence: CDR1 KGHSH, CDR2 LQKENI. CDR3 region: CASSPGVAQTTNYGYTF. The CDR3 nucleotides read TGTGCCAGCTCACCAGGAGTAGCACAGACTACTAACTATGGCTACACCTTC.

As to this clone: Other DNA sequences in this specimen translate into the identical CDR3. The chain has TRBV6-5 and TRBJ2-1; TRBD1 matches 7 bases. Germline assignment: CDR1 MNHEY and CDR2 SVGAGI. J was trimmed by 0 bases and V by 4 bases; bases with no gene match: 6. This CDR3 comprises 16 residues. CDR3 amino acids: CASSSTGFSSYNEQFF. In DNA form, the CDR3 reads TGTGCCAGCAGTTCGACAGGGTTTAGCTCCTACAATGAGCAGTTCTTC.

This clone was observed a single time. The rearrangement links TRBV10-2 to TRBJ2-3; a possible D gene is TRBD1 (6 bases). With 0 bases removed from V and 1 base from J, the gap between germline ends came to 29 bases. The germline gives CDR1 WSHSY, CDR2 SAAADI. CDR3 length: 22 residues. For the CDR3, the DNA is TGCGCCAGCAGTGAGTCGTCACCGGGTAGTGTCTCTTCAGGGGCGGGCACAGATACGCAGTATTTT. Protein: CASSESSPGSVSSGAGTDTQYF.

This clone was observed a few times. V usage is TRBV20-1 and J usage is TRBJ1-1; TRBD1 aligns across 7 bases. This CDR3 comprises 11 residues. CDR1 and CDR2 (germline): DFQATT, SNEGSKA (reference sequence). The junction had 4 bases not matched to a gene; V was cut back by 5 bases and J by 7 bases. The CDR3 bases are TGCAGTGCTTCGACAGGGCATGAAGCTTTCTTT. Protein product: CSASTGHEAFF.

The V and J genes are TRBV6-1 and TRBJ2-2, with D possibly being TRBD1 (5 bases). Trimming cost V 2 bases and J 0 bases, with 7 bases left between them. CDR3 size: 15 residues. Germline CDR1 MNHNS, CDR2 SASEGT. CDR3 protein: CASSEQGSNTGELFF. DNA for the CDR3: TGTGCCAGCAGTGAACAGGGATCGAACACCGGGGAGCTGTTTTTT.

The chain joins TRBV18 to TRBJ2-7, with D maybe TRBD1 (6 bases). The germline V gene encodes CDR1 KGHSH and CDR2 LQKENI. The V and J ends lost 3 bases and 0 bases respectively, with 12 bases between them. This CDR3 comprises 15 residues. The CDR3 sequence is CASSPDRLSSYEQYF. CDR3 in DNA: TGTGCCAGCTCACCGGACAGATTAAGCTCCTACGAGCAGTACTTC.

The CDR3 DNA reads TGCGCCAGCAGACACGGGGGGCGTAACGGGGAGCTGTTTTTT. It encodes CASRHGGRNGELFF. The chain carries TRBV5-1 and TRBJ2-2; weak D call: TRBD2 (7 bases). CDR3 length equals 14 residues. Deletions cut 5 bases from V and 7 bases from J, with 15 bases between. Germline lookup yields CDR1 SGHRS and CDR2 YFSETQ.

This clone was counted a single time. This chain links TRBV11-2 with TRBJ2-3; D possibly corresponds to TRBD1 (6 bases). Germline CDR1 is SGHAT and CDR2 is FQNNGV. CDR3 length equals 16 residues. With 1 base removed from V and 4 bases from J, the gap between germline ends came to 15 bases. The CDR3 region has the DNA TGTGCCAGCAGCTTAGGCTACAGGGCCGGATCAGATACGCAGTATTTT. Its translation is CASSLGYRAGSDTQYF.

This chain joins TRBV11-2 and TRBJ1-2, with 9 positions matching TRBD1. Germline CDR1 is SGHAT and CDR2 is FQNNGV. The V segment lost 3 bases and the J segment 6 bases; nucleotides outside the gene matches: 5. The CDR3 totals 14 residues. The DNA for the CDR3 is TGTGCCAGCAGCTTTGGGGACAGGGTTCATGGCTACACCTTC. It codes for CASSFGDRVHGYTF.

The rearrangement joins TRBV2 to TRBJ1-6, with 9 bases matching TRBD1. CDR1 is SNHLY, CDR2 FYNNEI, per germline. The V segment lost 8 bases and the J segment 7 bases; nucleotides outside the gene matches: 9. The CDR3 loop spans 15 amino acids. Here the CDR3 DNA reads TGTGCCAGCGGAACAGGGGGCGCCGAAAATTCACCCCTCCACTTT. It translates to CASGTGGAENSPLHF.

The chain employs TRBV6-5 and TRBJ1-2, with a possible D match to TRBD1 (6 bases). The CDR3 runs 15 residues. CDR1 is MNHEY, CDR2 SVGAGI, per germline. Trimming took 2 bases from V and 3 from J, leaving 13 bases between them. This CDR3 reads CASSYVGGSHYGYTF. In nucleotides, the CDR3 is TGTGCCAGCAGTTACGTGGGGGGCTCCCACTATGGCTACACCTTC.

The rearrangement uses TRBV5-6 and TRBJ2-3; D is possibly TRBD1 or TRBD2 (5 bases each). V was shortened by 4 bases and J by 0 bases, with 12 bases between the two germline ends. The CDR3 extends over 15 amino acids. Looked up from germline, CDR1 is SGHDT and CDR2 is YYEEEE. The CDR3 sequence: CASSRDQGSTDTQYF. CDR3 DNA sequence: TGTGCCAGCAGCAGGGACCAAGGGAGCACAGATACGCAGTATTTT.

The chain uses TRBV7-9 and TRBJ2-3; D possibly corresponds to TRBD1 (6 bases). The germline V gene encodes CDR1 SEHNR and CDR2 FQNEAQ (reference sequence). V was trimmed by 2 bases and J by 2 bases, leaving 14 bases between them. The CDR3 loop spans 16 amino acids. The CDR3 sequence is CASSLFLDRDTDTQYF. The CDR3 region has the DNA TGTGCCAGCAGCTTATTCTTGGACAGAGACACAGATACGCAGTATTTT. The full variable domain, completed using reference TRBV7-9 and TRBJ2-3, is DTGVSQNPRHKITKRGQNVTFRCDPISEHNRLYWYRQTLGQGPEFLTYFQNEAQLEKSRLLSDRFSAERPKGSFSTLEIQRTEQGDSAMYLCASSLFLDRDTDTQYFGPGTRLTVL.

The rearrangement links TRBV5-7 to TRBJ1-1; maybe TRBD1 (5 bases). TRBV5-7 is an ORF, with its function uncertain. V was clipped by 6 bases and J by 1 base, with 19 bases between them. This CDR3 contains 16 residues. In DNA form, the CDR3 reads TGTGCCAGCACCCCTCCCGGGGGGGGAGCGAACACTGAAGCTTTCTTT. As protein: CASTPPGGGANTEAFF.